This is a list of T cell receptor beta chains from one sample in a study of blood T cell repertoires in COVID-19. Sequenced by immunoSEQ multiplex PCR; TCRdb stores in-frame clones only, minus some. The table has approximately 170,000 clones, roughly nine tenths seen once. Sequencing input: peripheral blood. Source of these receptors: a man in his 60s with active or convalescent COVID-19. Each CDR3 is given with its conserved first and last residue. The D gene is left open where the match is weak. Rows give clone size only sometimes, using once, few, many, or a class for an expanded clone.

size: .; length: 15; D: .; V: TRBV19; J: TRBJ2-4; CDR3: CASSDWWRAKNIQYF; DNA: TGTGCCAGTAGCGATTGGTGGCGGGCCAAAAACATTCAGTACTTC
size: .; length: 14; D: TRBD1; V: TRBV5-1; J: TRBJ2-7; CDR3: CASSLQTGTNEQYF; DNA: TGCGCCAGCAGCTTACAGACAGGGACAAACGAGCAGTACTTC
size: .; length: 17; D: TRBD1; V: TRBV4-2; J: TRBJ1-1; CDR3: CASSQGTGGGWNTEAFF; DNA: TGTGCCAGCAGCCAAGGGACAGGGGGCGGTTGGAACACTGAAGCTTTCTTT
size: .; length: 18; D: TRBD2; V: TRBV27; J: TRBJ2-7; CDR3: CASSRTRLPGLAGVEQYF; DNA: TGTGCCAGCAGTAGAACCCGCCTTCCGGGACTAGCGGGAGTCGAGCAGTACTTC
size: .; length: 16; D: TRBD2; V: TRBV5-6; J: TRBJ2-7; CDR3: CASSLVARGVDYEQYF; DNA: TGTGCCAGCAGCTTGGTGGCCCGGGGGGTAGACTACGAGCAGTACTTC
size: .; length: 16; D: TRBD2; V: TRBV3-1/TRBV3-2; J: TRBJ2-3; CDR3: CASSLGGAGVSDTQYF; DNA: TGTGCCAGCAGTCTCGGTGGAGCGGGAGTATCAGATACGCAGTATTTT
size: few; length: 15; D: TRBD1; V: TRBV19; J: TRBJ1-5; CDR3: CASNPDRGGNQPQHF; DNA: TGTGCCAGTAACCCCGACAGGGGTGGCAATCAGCCCCAGCATTTT
size: .; length: 14; D: .; V: TRBV5-1; J: TRBJ2-4; CDR3: CASSLEGQGSIQYF; DNA: TGCGCCAGCAGCTTGGAGGGGCAGGGAAGCATTCAGTACTTC
size: .; length: 15; D: TRBD1; V: TRBV10-2; J: TRBJ2-1; CDR3: CASSVETGWTNEQFF; DNA: TGCGCCAGCAGTGTCGAGACAGGGTGGACCAATGAGCAGTTCTTC
size: .; length: 17; D: .; V: TRBV7-9; J: TRBJ2-1; CDR3: CASSSPDRSAPYNEQFF; DNA: TGTGCCAGCAGCTCACCCGACAGGTCCGCGCCTTACAATGAGCAGTTCTTC
size: .; length: 17; D: TRBD1; V: TRBV9; J: TRBJ2-2; CDR3: CASSVGLTGGSTGELFF; DNA: TGTGCCAGCAGCGTAGGGTTAACAGGGGGGTCCACCGGGGAGCTGTTTTTT
size: .; length: 13; D: .; V: TRBV6-5; J: TRBJ1-1; CDR3: CASSLFSTRKAFF; DNA: TGTGCCAGCAGTCTCTTCTCGACTAGGAAAGCTTTCTTT
size: .; length: 14; D: TRBD2; V: TRBV10-3; J: TRBJ2-2; CDR3: CASAGGRGTGELFF; DNA: TGTGCCTCGGCGGGGGGGCGTGGCACCGGGGAGCTGTTTTTT
size: few; length: 18; D: .; V: TRBV19; J: TRBJ1-3; CDR3: CASFGSPGQENAGNTIYF; DNA: TGTGCCAGCTTCGGCTCCCCGGGACAAGAAAACGCTGGAAACACCATATATTTT
size: .; length: 15; D: TRBD1; V: TRBV5-8; J: TRBJ1-3; CDR3: CASSLEGASGNTIYF; DNA: TGTGCCAGCAGCTTGGAGGGGGCCTCTGGAAACACCATATATTTT
size: .; length: 15; D: .; V: TRBV6-5; J: TRBJ1-2; CDR3: CASSYGQGRLWGYTF; DNA: TGTGCCAGCAGTTACGGGCAGGGGAGACTATGGGGCTACACCTTC
size: .; length: 15; D: .; V: TRBV3-1/TRBV3-2; J: TRBJ1-1; CDR3: CASSQAWRGNTEAFF; DNA: TGTGCCAGCAGCCAAGCGTGGAGAGGGAACACTGAAGCTTTCTTT
size: .; length: 16; D: TRBD1; V: TRBV28; J: TRBJ1-1; CDR3: CASSPPDRGPVTEAFF; DNA: TGTGCCAGCAGCCCCCCGGACAGGGGGCCGGTCACTGAAGCTTTCTTT
size: .; length: 15; D: TRBD1; V: TRBV18; J: TRBJ2-5; CDR3: CASSTYTGVQETQYF; DNA: TGTGCCAGCTCAACCTATACAGGGGTCCAAGAGACCCAGTACTTC
size: .; length: 13; D: .; V: TRBV12-3/TRBV12-4; J: TRBJ1-2; CDR3: CASSLGDIYGYTF; DNA: TGTGCCAGCAGTTTAGGGGACATCTATGGCTACACCTTC
size: .; length: 17; D: TRBD1; V: TRBV19; J: TRBJ1-4; CDR3: CASTKDRASGANEKLFF; DNA: TGTGCCAGTACCAAGGACAGGGCATCAGGAGCTAATGAAAAACTGTTTTTT
size: .; length: 14; D: .; V: TRBV5-1; J: TRBJ1-2; CDR3: CASSLDRGSGGYTF; DNA: TGCGCCAGCAGCTTGGATCGGGGATCAGGTGGCTACACCTTC
size: .; length: 15; D: .; V: TRBV19; J: TRBJ1-5; CDR3: CASTWDTYGNQPQHF; DNA: TGTGCCAGTACCTGGGACACCTATGGCAATCAGCCCCAGCATTTT
size: .; length: 13; D: .; V: TRBV9; J: TRBJ1-2; CDR3: CASSVTGSHGYTF; DNA: TGTGCCAGCAGCGTCACAGGGTCCCATGGCTACACCTTC
size: .; length: 17; D: .; V: TRBV27; J: TRBJ1-1; CDR3: CASSTRIDRLTGTEAFF; DNA: TGTGCCAGCAGTACCCGTATTGACAGGCTAACGGGCACTGAAGCTTTCTTT
size: .; length: 14; D: .; V: TRBV2; J: TRBJ2-5; CDR3: CASPGFGDQETQYF; DNA: TGTGCCAGCCCGGGGTTTGGGGACCAAGAGACCCAGTACTTC
size: .; length: 15; D: TRBD1; V: TRBV27; J: TRBJ2-7; CDR3: CASSATGTGHYEQYF; DNA: TGTGCCAGCAGCGCGACCGGGACAGGGCACTACGAGCAGTACTTC
size: .; length: 15; D: TRBD2; V: TRBV9; J: TRBJ2-3; CDR3: CASSSTAGVTDTQYF; DNA: TGTGCCAGCAGCTCTACAGCGGGGGTCACAGATACGCAGTATTTT
size: .; length: 14; D: .; V: TRBV18; J: TRBJ1-1; CDR3: CASSLQDGNTEAFF; DNA: TGTGCCAGCTCACTACAGGATGGGAACACTGAAGCTTTCTTT
size: .; length: 13; D: .; V: TRBV6-5; J: TRBJ1-2; CDR3: CASVITGLFGYTF; DNA: TGTGCCAGCGTCATAACAGGGCTCTTTGGCTACACCTTC
size: .; length: 12; D: TRBD1; V: TRBV12-3/TRBV12-4; J: TRBJ1-2; CDR3: CASSGTGDGYTF; DNA: TGTGCCAGCAGTGGGACAGGGGATGGCTACACCTTC
size: .; length: 15; D: .; V: TRBV6-5; J: TRBJ1-2; CDR3: CASSYAAARDYGYTF; DNA: TGTGCCAGCAGTTATGCGGCCGCACGGGACTATGGCTACACCTTC
size: .; length: 17; D: TRBD1; V: TRBV10-3; J: TRBJ2-2; CDR3: CAISGRQGGVDTGELFF; DNA: TGTGCCATCAGTGGCCGACAGGGGGGAGTGGACACCGGGGAGCTGTTTTTT
size: few; length: 15; D: TRBD1; V: TRBV5-1; J: TRBJ2-5; CDR3: CASSLQGGKAETQYF; DNA: TGCGCCAGCAGCTTACAGGGGGGTAAGGCAGAGACCCAGTACTTC
size: .; length: 14; D: TRBD2; V: TRBV29-1; J: TRBJ2-1; CDR3: CSADRLAGLNEQFF; DNA: TGCAGCGCTGATAGGCTAGCGGGGCTCAATGAGCAGTTCTTC
size: .; length: 15; D: .; V: TRBV30; J: TRBJ2-3; CDR3: CAWSGNRRPRDTQYF; DNA: TGTGCCTGGAGTGGTAACAGGCGACCCCGTGATACGCAGTATTTT
size: .; length: 16; D: TRBD2; V: TRBV18; J: TRBJ2-3; CDR3: CASSPRLADLTDTQYF; DNA: TGTGCCAGCTCACCCAGACTAGCGGACCTCACAGATACGCAGTATTTT
size: few; length: 15; D: TRBD1; V: TRBV28; J: TRBJ2-7; CDR3: CASSGGQVGIYEQYF; DNA: TGTGCCAGCAGCGGTGGACAGGTTGGGATCTACGAGCAGTACTTC
size: .; length: 15; D: .; V: TRBV19; J: TRBJ1-2; CDR3: CASSMLTLTNYGYTF; DNA: TGTGCCAGTAGTATGCTAACACTAACTAACTATGGCTACACCTTC
size: .; length: 18; D: TRBD2; V: TRBV7-2; J: TRBJ2-2; CDR3: CASSFYLGGLVNTGELFF; DNA: TGTGCCAGCAGCTTCTACCTTGGGGGACTAGTGAACACCGGGGAGCTGTTTTTT
size: .; length: 15; D: TRBD2; V: TRBV3-1/TRBV3-2; J: TRBJ2-7; CDR3: CASSQVVAGGHEQYF; DNA: TGTGCCAGCAGCCAAGTAGTAGCGGGAGGCCACGAGCAGTACTTC
size: .; length: 13; D: .; V: TRBV7-9; J: TRBJ1-1; CDR3: CASSLRWTEQAFF; DNA: TGTGCCAGCAGCCTCCGTTGGACAGAGCAAGCTTTCTTT
size: .; length: 16; D: TRBD2; V: TRBV7-9; J: TRBJ2-3; CDR3: CASSFRLAGHTDTQYF; DNA: TGTGCCAGCAGCTTTAGACTAGCGGGGCACACAGATACGCAGTATTTT
size: once; length: 14; D: .; V: TRBV5-1; J: TRBJ2-1; CDR3: CASSPTGSYNEQFF; DNA: TGCGCCAGCAGCCCCACGGGGTCCTACAATGAGCAGTTCTTC
size: .; length: 13; D: TRBD1; V: TRBV27; J: TRBJ1-1; CDR3: CASSFFRGTRAFF; DNA: TGTGCCAGCAGTTTTTTCAGGGGGACGAGGGCTTTCTTT